These 30 T cell receptor beta chains came from one sample sequenced in a study of CD8+ T cells in alopecia areata. Regarding treatment: oral pan-JAK inhibitor, 5-10 mg twice daily. RNA, once extracted, was reverse transcribed into cDNA for use as the sequencing template. The assay was immunoSEQ multiplex PCR, and TCRdb's table has in-frame clones only and misses some. The sample has about 210,000 clones; roughly 66% are singletons. Sequences were derived from CD4+ T cells sorted from blood, sampled between weeks 43 and 45, from a patient treated with tofacitinib. The receptors here all came from a human donor with alopecia areata.

This clone was seen only once. Compared with germline, one end of the junction differs, possibly owing to a read error. This chain links TRBV30 with TRBJ1-2; D is unclear. The CDR3 totals 11 residues. Germline CDR1 reads GTSNPN; CDR2 reads SVGIG (reference sequence). Here the CDR3 reads CAWLRESSLSF. The CDR3 nucleotides are TGTGCCTGGTTGAGGGAGAGTAGTCTCAGCTTC.

The chain employs TRBV30 and TRBJ1-1, with D possibly being TRBD1 (5 bases). Germline values: CDR1 GTSNPN, CDR2 SVGIG (reference sequence). Trimming left V 4 bases short and J 1 base short, with 13 bases between. The CDR3 sequence is 14 residues long. CDR3 nucleotide sequence: TGTGCCTGGAACAAGGGGCGGGGGAACACTGAAGCTTTCTTT. Translating gives CAWNKGRGNTEAFF.

CDR3 amino acids: CASSYSNTIYF. The CDR3 region has the DNA TGCGCCAGCAGCTATTCAAACACCATATATTTT. The chain employs TRBV5-1 and TRBJ1-3; D unclear. This CDR3 has 11 amino acids. Between the trimmed V and J ends, which lost 3 bases and 6 bases, there was a span of 4 bases. From germline, CDR1 is SGHRS and CDR2 YFSETQ.

The chain has TRBV2 and TRBJ1-5, with 8 bases that match TRBD1. Trimming took 7 bases from V and 2 from J; bases not matched to a gene: 7. The CDR3 has 15 residues. In germline, CDR1 is SNHLY, CDR2 FYNNEI. The CDR3 region is CASTDRGAGNQPQHF. In nucleotides, the CDR3 is TGTGCCAGCACCGACAGGGGAGCGGGCAATCAGCCCCAGCATTTT.

This chain links TRBV7-2 with TRBJ1-2; maybe TRBD1 (5 bases). Germline V lookup: CDR1 SGHTA, CDR2 FQGNSA. Trimming removed 8 bases at V and 7 bases at J, with 20 bases between. There are 14 residues in the CDR3. The CDR3 here is CASSTTAGTGGYTF. CDR3 coding DNA: TGTGCCAGCTCAACAACGGCGGGGACGGGTGGCTACACCTTC. Full variable domain (missing parts from reference TRBV7-2 and TRBJ1-2): GAGVSQSPSNKVTEKGKDVELRCDPISGHTALYWYRQSLGQGLEFLIYFQGNSAPDKSGLPSDRFSAERTGGSVSTLTIQRTQQEDSAVYLCASSTTAGTGGYTFGSGTRLTVV.

This clone was counted at least ten times. This same CDR3 is encoded by further DNA sequences in the sample. The V gene is TRBV9, the J gene TRBJ2-1; 8 bases align to TRBD1. After removal of 0 bases from V and 7 bases from J, the junction contained 6 bases not matched to a gene. Germline assignment: CDR1 SGDLS and CDR2 YYNGEE. This CDR3 has 15 residues. CDR3 loop: CASSVEGQGGNEQFF. CDR3 DNA: TGTGCCAGCAGCGTAGAAGGACAGGGTGGGAATGAGCAGTTCTTC. Drawing the rest from reference TRBV9 and TRBJ2-1, the complete variable domain is DSGVTQTPKHLITATGQRVTLRCSPRSGDLSVYWYQQSLDQGLQFLIQYYNGEERAKGNILERFSAQQFPDLHSELNLSSLELGDSALYFCASSVEGQGGNEQFFGPGTRLTVL.

V is TRBV30 and J is TRBJ2-3; D unresolved. The V and J ends lost 8 bases and 7 bases respectively, with 16 bases between them. CDR3 length equals 12 residues. The germline CDR1 and CDR2 sequences are GTSNPN and SVGIG (reference sequence). The CDR3 protein is CAGYSFENTQYF. The CDR3 DNA reads TGTGCCGGGTACAGTTTCGAAAATACGCAGTATTTT.

The chain couples TRBV6-5 to TRBJ1-2, with D uncertain. The V and J ends lost 0 bases and 6 bases respectively, with 8 bases between them. CDR3 length equals 13 residues. Germline loops: CDR1 MNHEY, CDR2 SVGAGI. CDR3 nucleotide sequence: TGTGCCAGCAGTTACTCGGCCTCCAATGGCTACACCTTC. Protein product: CASSYSASNGYTF.

The chain employs TRBV7-2 and TRBJ2-3; 7 nucleotides match TRBD2. The CDR3 totals 16 residues. Germline values: CDR1 SGHTA, CDR2 FQGNSA. V dropped 4 bases and J dropped 0; count of bases not matched to a gene: 7. CDR3 in DNA: TGTGCCAGCAGCTCCCAGCGGGGCCTAAGCACAGATACGCAGTATTTT. Its translation is CASSSQRGLSTDTQYF.

This clone was detected only a few times. CDR3 bases: TGCGCCAGCAGCCGGCCGGAAGGGACCAACGAGCAGTACTTC. Encoded protein: CASSRPEGTNEQYF. This chain connects TRBV4-1 to TRBJ2-7; either TRBD1 or TRBD2 may supply D (5 bases each). CDR1 MGHRA and CDR2 YSYEKL come from the germline V gene. V was trimmed by 4 bases and J by 5 bases, leaving 15 bases between them. The CDR3 runs to 14 residues.

The J gene is TRBJ1-2, the V gene TRBV7-2, with unresolved D. CDR3 length: 13 amino acids. Looked up from germline, CDR1 is SGHTA and CDR2 is FQGNSA. V was cut by 5 bases and J by 8 bases, with 15 bases left in between. The CDR3 DNA follows: TGTGCCAGCAGCCTCGGACTCGGGGTCGGCTACACCTTC. Translated, it gives CASSLGLGVGYTF.

The chain joins TRBV15 to TRBJ2-4; possible D gene TRBD2, 6 bases. The CDR3 length is 14 residues. In germline, CDR1 is LNHNV, CDR2 YYDKDF (reference sequence). The ends were cut back, 5 bases at V and 8 bases at J, with 16 bases in the middle. The CDR3 nucleotides are TGTGCCACCAGCCCCAAGGCGGGGCTGGACATTCAGTACTTC. Translating it yields CATSPKAGLDIQYF.

This clone has just one count. V usage is TRBV29-1 and J usage is TRBJ1-1; D is undetermined. With 6 bases removed from V and 1 base from J, the gap between germline ends came to 9 bases. The CDR3 length is 12 residues. Germline V CDR1 and CDR2: SQVTM, ANQGSEA. DNA of the CDR3: TGCAGCGTGCTTCTGGGGAACACTGAAGCTTTCTTT. This sequence encodes CSVLLGNTEAFF.

The chain couples TRBV7-2 to TRBJ1-2; weak D call: TRBD1 (6 bases). This CDR3 is built from 14 residues. The germline V gene has CDR1 SGHTA and CDR2 FQGNSA. The V end was cut by 4 bases, the J end by 4 bases, with 13 bases between. CDR3 amino acids: CASSSEQGRYGYTF. CDR3 nucleotide sequence: TGTGCCAGCAGCTCGGAGCAGGGGCGCTATGGCTACACCTTC.

The chain has TRBV7-2 and TRBJ2-3; D possibly uses TRBD1 or TRBD2 (7 bases each). CDR1 is SGHTA, CDR2 FQGNSA, per germline. This CDR3 spans 15 amino acids. V lost 8 bases and J lost 1, with 16 bases in between. The CDR3: CASGAQGGGTDTQYF. In nucleotides, the CDR3 is TGTGCCAGCGGCGCGCAGGGGGGGGGCACAGATACGCAGTATTTT.

V gene TRBV29-1 combines with J gene TRBJ1-1; 7 positions agree with TRBD1. The length of the CDR3 is 14 residues. Trimming removed 5 bases from V and 0 bases from J; junction bases left unmatched: 6. Per the germline V gene, CDR1 is SQVTM and CDR2 is ANQGSEA. The DNA of the CDR3 is TGCAGCGTTATATCAGGGGGGATGAACACTGAAGCTTTCTTT. It translates to CSVISGGMNTEAFF.

The chain is built from TRBV23-1 and TRBJ1-6; the D gene is possibly TRBD1 (6 bases). TRBV23-1 is treated as an ORF (open reading frame) with a function not yet certain. There are 16 residues in the CDR3. Trimming took 3 bases from V and 11 from J, leaving 20 bases between them. The CDR3 sequence is CASSHPMAQGITPLHF. The CDR3 coding sequence is TGCGCCAGCAGTCACCCCATGGCACAGGGTATTACACCCCTCCACTTT.

A remark on this clone: The same CDR3 also results from other DNA sequences found in this sample. The chain employs TRBV9 and TRBJ1-2; D remains unclear. Between the trimmed V and J ends, which lost 0 bases and 5 bases, there was a span of 5 bases. CDR3 size: 12 residues. Germline loops: CDR1 SGDLS, CDR2 YYNGEE. CDR3 coding DNA: TGTGCCAGCAGCGTAGAGGGTTATGGCTACACCTTC. This gives the protein CASSVEGYGYTF.

The DNA for the CDR3 is TGCAGCGTTTCGGACAGGAACACTGAAGCTTTCTTT. This encodes CSVSDRNTEAFF. The chain combines TRBV29-1 with TRBJ1-1; possibly TRBD1 for D (6 bases). Germline V gives CDR1 SQVTM, CDR2 ANQGSEA. The CDR3 has 12 residues. V lost 5 bases and J 1 base, leaving 8 bases between the germline ends.

This clone was seen more than once but under ten times. Other DNA sequences from this sample encode an identical CDR3 as well. The chain is built from TRBV7-9 and TRBJ1-1; no reliable D call. Trimming left V 6 bases short and J 1 base short, with 9 bases between. The germline CDR1 and CDR2 sequences are SEHNR and FQNEAQ (reference sequence). The CDR3 length is 13 residues. The chain's CDR3 is CASSRTENTEAFF. In DNA form, the CDR3 reads TGTGCCAGCAGTCGGACGGAGAACACTGAAGCTTTCTTT.

V usage is TRBV7-9 and J usage is TRBJ1-5; 7 nucleotides match TRBD1. Germline V gene data show CDR1 as SEHNR and CDR2 as FQNEAQ (reference sequence). V shed 3 bases and J 3 bases; nucleotides not matched to a gene: 2. The CDR3 length is 14 residues. The CDR3 spells CASSFGTVNQPQHF. DNA for the CDR3: TGTGCCAGCAGCTTCGGGACAGTCAATCAGCCCCAGCATTTT. Full variable domain (remainder filled in from reference TRBV7-9 and TRBJ1-5): DTGVSQNPRHKITKRGQNVTFRCDPISEHNRLYWYRQTLGQGPEFLTYFQNEAQLEKSRLLSDRFSAERPKGSFSTLEIQRTEQGDSAMYLCASSFGTVNQPQHFGDGTRLSIL.

Comment on this clone: The sample holds other DNA sequences that translate to the same CDR3. V is TRBV29-1 and J is TRBJ2-7, with 8 bases identical to TRBD1. Germline V gene lookup returns CDR1 SQVTM and CDR2 ANQGSEA. The CDR3 is 12 amino acids. The trim removed 7 bases at V and 2 bases at J, leaving 4 bases unmatched. CDR3 in amino acids: CSAGQGTYEQYF. The CDR3 DNA reads TGCAGCGCCGGACAGGGAACCTACGAGCAGTACTTC.

The V gene is TRBV7-2, the J gene TRBJ2-1; D not resolved. This CDR3 comprises 12 residues. Germline loops: CDR1 SGHTA, CDR2 FQGNSA. Between the trimmed V and J ends, which lost 8 bases and 7 bases, there was a span of 12 bases. The CDR3 nucleotides are TGTGCCAGCGGATCACCTTGGAATGAGCAGTTCTTC. Translating it yields CASGSPWNEQFF. The complete variable domain, with remaining parts taken from reference TRBV7-2 and TRBJ2-1, reads GAGVSQSPSNKVTEKGKDVELRCDPISGHTALYWYRQSLGQGLEFLIYFQGNSAPDKSGLPSDRFSAERTGGSVSTLTIQRTQQEDSAVYLCASGSPWNEQFFGPGTRLTVL.

This clone was seen once. The rearrangement uses TRBV4-3 and TRBJ1-6, with D possibly matching TRBD1 (6 bases). V dropped 1 base and J dropped 5 bases, with 9 bases sitting between them. CDR1 and CDR2 from the germline V gene are LGHNA and YSLEER. This CDR3 is 15 amino acids long. In nucleotides, the CDR3 is TGCGCCAGCAGCCAAGCGTGGACAGATAATTCACCCCTCCACTTT. It encodes CASSQAWTDNSPLHF.

The chain combines TRBV5-1 with TRBJ1-1, with 9 bases identical to TRBD1. Germline CDR1 reads SGHRS; CDR2 reads YFSETQ. V lost 2 bases, J lost 3 bases, and 2 bases stayed unmatched. The CDR3 sequence is 14 residues long. The CDR3 DNA reads TGCGCCAGCAGCTTTGGACAGGGGTACACTGAAGCTTTCTTT. Its translation is CASSFGQGYTEAFF.

The chain employs TRBV29-1 and TRBJ1-2; the D is unclear. This CDR3 has 11 residues. V dropped 6 bases and J dropped 2 bases, with 7 bases sitting between them. Germline loops: CDR1 SQVTM, CDR2 ANQGSEA. CDR3 protein: CSVSGNYGYTF. The CDR3 DNA follows: TGCAGCGTCTCGGGGAACTATGGCTACACCTTC.

This clone was detected ten times or more. The chain has TRBV7-8 and TRBJ2-2; 13 bases line up with TRBD2. Germline assignment: CDR1 SGHVS and CDR2 FQNEAQ. CDR3 length equals 18 residues. V lost 7 bases, J lost 5 bases, and 13 bases stayed unmatched. The CDR3 loop reads CASTNPRTSGGYTGELFF. The DNA for the CDR3 is TGTGCCAGCACCAACCCCCGGACTAGCGGGGGCTATACCGGGGAGCTGTTTTTT.

Only one count was recorded for this clone. The V gene is TRBV5-6, the J gene TRBJ1-5; D remains ambiguous. The CDR3 contains 15 residues. CDR1 SGHDT and CDR2 YYEEEE come from the germline V gene. V was shortened by 2 bases and J by 6 bases, with 15 bases between the two germline ends. The CDR3 region has the DNA TGTGCCAGCAGCTTCGGTAGGGAGAGGGTTCAGCCCCAGCATTTT. Translated: CASSFGRERVQPQHF.

This chain connects TRBV29-1 to TRBJ2-1; 11 bases line up with TRBD2. V lost 6 bases to trimming and J lost 4 bases; unmatched junction nucleotides: 5. From germline, CDR1 is SQVTM and CDR2 ANQGSEA. The CDR3 runs to 14 residues. For the CDR3, the DNA is TGCAGCGTCTGGACTAGCGGGCGGTACAATGAGCAGTTCTTC. The encoded protein is CSVWTSGRYNEQFF.

Details on this clone: One junction end does not reproduce the germline sequence, and a read error may be involved. The chain uses TRBV9 and TRBJ2-3; 10 bases agree with TRBD1. The CDR3 consists of 12 residues. Germline CDR1 and CDR2: SGDLS and YYNGEE. The chain's CDR3 is CASSGPGTGEDF. The DNA for the CDR3 is TGTGCCAGCAGCGGACCCGGGACAGGGGAAGATTTT.